Below, one T cell receptor (beta chain) is given with its context. This sample is drawn from a study of cytomegalovirus exposure and HLA in healthy donors. PCR amplification relied on 60 Vbeta primers (plus 13 Jbeta primers). Data came from immunoSEQ multiplex PCR; TCRdb stores just in-frame clones and leaves some out. The table has fewer than 90,000 clones, roughly 67% seen once; the top ten hold about 7.6%. The CDR3 is 14 amino acids. Germline V gives CDR1 SGHRS, CDR2 YFSETQ. J gave up 5 bases and V 2 bases, and 4 bases lay outside the gene matches. The source of this sequence is a man in his forties in good health and CMV-seropositive. The rearrangement uses TRBV5-1 and TRBJ2-5; 9 bases are shared with TRBD1. Specimen: PBMCs. This CDR3 reads CASSLHGQGETQYF. For the CDR3, the DNA is TGCGCCAGCAGCTTACATGGACAGGGGGAGACCCAGTACTTC.